This T cell receptor beta chain was sequenced for a study of T-cell reconstitution after alpha-beta-depleted transplantation in children. This CDR3 is built from 14 residues. Germline values: CDR1 DFQATT, CDR2 SNEGSKA (reference sequence). The V and J ends lost 3 bases and 7 bases, in that order; junction bases with no gene match: 8. The TCRbeta library was prepared with unique molecular identifiers. One entry per CDR3 protein, called by TCRdb with MiXCR from the PCR reads. This sample has 90,000 to 100,000 distinct CDR3 sequences, with more than 20% found just once. The clonotype was recovered from a boy between 2 and 10 years old with acute lymphoblastic leukemia, due to receive a stem cell transplant. The sequences come from PBMCs, collected before TCRalphabeta/CD19-depleted stem cell transplant. The J gene is TRBJ1-5, the V gene TRBV20-1; TRBD1 matches 8 bases. CDR3 sequence (DNA): TGCAGTGCTAGTGGCAGGGGGCGCAGGCAGCCCCAGCATTTT. It translates to CSASGRGRRQPQHF.